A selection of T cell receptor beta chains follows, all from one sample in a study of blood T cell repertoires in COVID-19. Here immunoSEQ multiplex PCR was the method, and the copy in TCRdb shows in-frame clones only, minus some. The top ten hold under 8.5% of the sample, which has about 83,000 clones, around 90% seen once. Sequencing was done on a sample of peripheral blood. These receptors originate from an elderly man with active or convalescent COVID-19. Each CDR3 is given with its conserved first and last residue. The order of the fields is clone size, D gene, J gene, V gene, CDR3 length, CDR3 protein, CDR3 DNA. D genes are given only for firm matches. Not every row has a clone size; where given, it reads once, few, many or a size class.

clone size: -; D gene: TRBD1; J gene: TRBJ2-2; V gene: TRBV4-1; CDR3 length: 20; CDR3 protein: CASSQVGLVPGQSNTGELFF; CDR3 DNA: TGCGCCAGCAGCCAAGTGGGGCTGGTTCCGGGACAGTCGAACACCGGGGAGCTGTTTTTT
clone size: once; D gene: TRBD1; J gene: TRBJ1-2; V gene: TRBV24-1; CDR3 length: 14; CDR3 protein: CATERTGGFFGYTF; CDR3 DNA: TGTGCCACCGAAAGGACAGGGGGCTTCTTTGGCTACACCTTC
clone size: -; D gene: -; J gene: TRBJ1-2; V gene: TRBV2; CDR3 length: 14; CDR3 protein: CASTGPGNVYGYTF; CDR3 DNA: TGTGCCAGCACGGGTCCGGGGAATGTTTATGGCTACACCTTC
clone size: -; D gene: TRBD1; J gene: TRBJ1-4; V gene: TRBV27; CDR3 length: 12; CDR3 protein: CASQGASGKLFF; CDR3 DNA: TGTGCCAGCCAGGGGGCGTCGGGAAAACTGTTTTTT
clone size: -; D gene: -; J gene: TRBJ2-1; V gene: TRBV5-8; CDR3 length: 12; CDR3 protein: CASQTRTSMQFF; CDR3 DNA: TGTGCCAGTCAAACCAGAACTAGTATGCAGTTCTTC
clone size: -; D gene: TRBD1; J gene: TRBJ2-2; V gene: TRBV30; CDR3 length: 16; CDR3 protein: CAWSRLRTGDTGELFF; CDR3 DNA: TGTGCCTGGAGTCGTCTTAGGACAGGGGACACCGGGGAGCTGTTTTTT
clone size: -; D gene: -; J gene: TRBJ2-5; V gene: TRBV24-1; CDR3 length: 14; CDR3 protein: CATSDPPRQETQYF; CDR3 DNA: TGTGCCACCAGTGATCCCCCGAGGCAAGAGACCCAGTACTTC
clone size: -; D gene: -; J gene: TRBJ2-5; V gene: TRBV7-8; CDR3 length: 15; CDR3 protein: CASSFGVMEKETQYF; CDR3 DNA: TGTGCCAGCAGCTTCGGGGTCATGGAGAAAGAGACCCAGTACTTC
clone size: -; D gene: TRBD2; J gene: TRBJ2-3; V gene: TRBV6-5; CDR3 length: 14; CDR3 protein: CASTAGTITDTQYF; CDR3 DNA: TGTGCCAGCACTGCGGGGACTATCACAGATACGCAGTATTTT
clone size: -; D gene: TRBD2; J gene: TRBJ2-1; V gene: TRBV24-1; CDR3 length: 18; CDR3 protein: CATSERAGTSGGGGEQFF; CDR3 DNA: TGTGCCACCAGTGAAAGAGCCGGGACTAGCGGGGGAGGGGGTGAGCAGTTCTTC
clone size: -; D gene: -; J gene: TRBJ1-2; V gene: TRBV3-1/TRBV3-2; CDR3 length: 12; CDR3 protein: CASSHLDYGYTF; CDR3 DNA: TGTGCCAGCAGCCATCTAGACTATGGCTACACCTTC
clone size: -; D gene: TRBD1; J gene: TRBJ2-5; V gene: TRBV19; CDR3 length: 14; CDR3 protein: CASSMDREVKTQYF; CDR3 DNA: TGTGCCAGTAGTATGGACAGGGAGGTAAAGACCCAGTACTTC
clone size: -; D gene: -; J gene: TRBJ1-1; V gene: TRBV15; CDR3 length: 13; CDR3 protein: CATSRDLNTEAFF; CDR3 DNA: TGTGCCACCAGCCGGGATTTGAACACTGAAGCTTTCTTT
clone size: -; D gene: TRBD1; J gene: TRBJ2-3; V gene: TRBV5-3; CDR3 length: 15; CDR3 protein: CARSRTGFGYDTQYF; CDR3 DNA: TGTGCCAGAAGCAGGACAGGGTTTGGTTACGATACGCAGTATTTT
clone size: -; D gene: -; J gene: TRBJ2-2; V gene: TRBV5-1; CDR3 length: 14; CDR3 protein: CASSGVRNTGELFF; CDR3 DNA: TGCGCCAGCAGCGGAGTGAGGAACACCGGGGAGCTGTTTTTT
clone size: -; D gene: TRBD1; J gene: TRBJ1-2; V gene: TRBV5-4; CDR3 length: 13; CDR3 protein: CASSPDRGYGYTF; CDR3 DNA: TGTGCCAGCAGTCCGGACAGGGGGTATGGCTACACCTTC
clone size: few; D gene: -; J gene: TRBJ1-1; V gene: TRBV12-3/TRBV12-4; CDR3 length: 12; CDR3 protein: CASSKAVREAFF; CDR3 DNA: TGTGCCAGCAGCAAAGCCGTCAGGGAAGCTTTCTTT
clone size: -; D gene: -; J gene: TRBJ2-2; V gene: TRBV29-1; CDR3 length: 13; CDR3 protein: CSVTRSGTGELFF; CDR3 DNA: TGCAGCGTTACTCGGTCGGGGACCGGGGAGCTGTTTTTT
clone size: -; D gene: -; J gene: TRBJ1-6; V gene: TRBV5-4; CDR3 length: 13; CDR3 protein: CASSLTGYSPLHF; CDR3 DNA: TGTGCCAGCAGCTTGACCGGTTATTCACCCCTCCACTTT
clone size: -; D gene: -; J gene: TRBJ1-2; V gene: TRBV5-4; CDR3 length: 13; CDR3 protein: CASSVQGTYGYTF; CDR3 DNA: TGTGCCAGCAGCGTTCAGGGGACCTATGGCTACACCTTC
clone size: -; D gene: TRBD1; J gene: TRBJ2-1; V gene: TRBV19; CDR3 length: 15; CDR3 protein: CASNTRDRLYNEQFF; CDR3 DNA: TGTGCCAGTAATACACGGGACAGATTATACAATGAGCAGTTCTTC
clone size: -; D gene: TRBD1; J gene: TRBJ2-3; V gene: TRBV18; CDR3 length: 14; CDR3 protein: CASSPTDRADTQYF; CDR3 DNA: TGTGCCAGCTCACCAACGGACAGGGCAGATACGCAGTATTTT
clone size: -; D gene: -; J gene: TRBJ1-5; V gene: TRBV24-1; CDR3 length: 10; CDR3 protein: CATPVQPQHF; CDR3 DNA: TGTGCCACTCCAGTTCAGCCCCAGCATTTT
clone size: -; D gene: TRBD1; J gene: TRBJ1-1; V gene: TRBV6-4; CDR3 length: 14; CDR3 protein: CASRLDRTNTEAFF; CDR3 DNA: TGTGCCAGCAGATTGGACAGGACGAACACTGAAGCTTTCTTT
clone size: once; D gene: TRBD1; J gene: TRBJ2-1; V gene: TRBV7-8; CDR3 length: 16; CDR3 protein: CASSTDRPTSYNEQFF; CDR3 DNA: TGTGCCAGCAGCACGGACAGGCCAACCTCCTACAATGAGCAGTTCTTC
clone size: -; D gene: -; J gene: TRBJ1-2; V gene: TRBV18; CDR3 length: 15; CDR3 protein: CASSPSIREDYGYTF; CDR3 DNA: TGTGCCAGCTCACCGTCTATCAGGGAGGACTATGGCTACACCTTC
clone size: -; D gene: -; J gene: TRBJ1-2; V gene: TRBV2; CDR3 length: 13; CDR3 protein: CASSVVPNYGYTF; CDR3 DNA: TGTGCCAGCAGTGTAGTTCCCAACTATGGCTACACCTTC
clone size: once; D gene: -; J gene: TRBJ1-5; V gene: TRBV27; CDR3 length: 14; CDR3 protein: CASSTTGSNQPQHF; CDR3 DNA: TGTGCCAGCAGCACTACAGGGAGCAATCAGCCCCAGCATTTT
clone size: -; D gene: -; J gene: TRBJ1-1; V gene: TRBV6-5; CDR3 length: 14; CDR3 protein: CASRRGLWNTEAFF; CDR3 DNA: TGTGCCAGCAGAAGGGGACTGTGGAACACTGAAGCTTTCTTT
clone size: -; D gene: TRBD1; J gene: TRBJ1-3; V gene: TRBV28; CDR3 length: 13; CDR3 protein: CAVRKGAGNTIYF; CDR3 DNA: TGTGCCGTGAGGAAGGGGGCAGGAAACACCATATATTTT
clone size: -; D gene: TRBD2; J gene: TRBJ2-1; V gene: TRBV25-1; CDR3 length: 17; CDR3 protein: CASSEFPSGRSYNEQFF; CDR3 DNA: TGTGCCAGCAGTGAATTTCCTAGCGGAAGGTCCTACAATGAGCAGTTCTTC
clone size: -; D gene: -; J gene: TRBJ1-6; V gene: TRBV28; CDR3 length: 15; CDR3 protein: CASSTDSAYNSPLHF; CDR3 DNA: TGTGCCAGCAGCACCGACAGTGCCTATAATTCACCCCTCCACTTT
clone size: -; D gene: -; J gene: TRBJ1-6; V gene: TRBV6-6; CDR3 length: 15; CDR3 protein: CASSTRDTYNSPLHF; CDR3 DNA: TGTGCCAGCAGTACCAGGGACACTTATAATTCACCCCTCCACTTT
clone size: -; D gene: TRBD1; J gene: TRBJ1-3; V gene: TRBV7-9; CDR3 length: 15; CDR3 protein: CASEGGLISGNTIYF; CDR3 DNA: TGTGCCAGCGAAGGGGGCCTCATCTCTGGAAACACCATATATTTT
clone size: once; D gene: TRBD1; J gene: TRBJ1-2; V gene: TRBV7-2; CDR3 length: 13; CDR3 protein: CASSTRTGHGYTF; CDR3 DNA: TGTGCCAGCAGCACCCGGACAGGGCATGGCTACACCTTC
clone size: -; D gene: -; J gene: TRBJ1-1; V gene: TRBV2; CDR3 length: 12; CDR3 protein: CASRADQDEAFF; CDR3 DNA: TGTGCCAGCAGGGCTGACCAGGATGAAGCTTTCTTT
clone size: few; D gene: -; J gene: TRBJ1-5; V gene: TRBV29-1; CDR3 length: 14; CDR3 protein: CSVATSNSNQPQHF; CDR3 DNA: TGCAGCGTTGCCACATCGAATAGCAATCAGCCCCAGCATTTT
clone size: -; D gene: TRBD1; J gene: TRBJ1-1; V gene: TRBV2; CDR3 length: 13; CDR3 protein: CASRTGKNTEAFF; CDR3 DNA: TGTGCCAGCAGGACAGGGAAGAACACTGAAGCTTTCTTT
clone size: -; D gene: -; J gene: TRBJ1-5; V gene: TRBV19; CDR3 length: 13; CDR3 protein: CASSNRGNQPQHF; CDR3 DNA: TGTGCCAGTAGTAACAGGGGCAATCAGCCCCAGCATTTT